This T cell receptor (beta chain) comes out of a study of shared clonotypes between healthy human individuals. This CDR3 is 13 amino acids long. Trimming cost V 8 bases and J 2 bases, with 11 bases left between them. Germline CDR1 is LNHNV and CDR2 is YYDKDF (reference sequence). Scientists sequenced DNA from unsorted PBMC on ten immunoSEQ deep assay plates. Clones were read by immunoSEQ multiplex PCR, and TCRdb kept only the in-frame ones, dropping some. In the table there are 500,000 to 650,000 clones, roughly four fifths of which are singletons. This chain joins TRBV15 and TRBJ2-3; tentatively, D is TRBD2 (6 bases). This receptor was identified in a middle-aged woman in good health. Some clones in this sample may be carry-over from other donors' samples. Material: PBMCs. This chain's CDR3 is CATGRTNTDTQYF. DNA for the CDR3: TGTGCCACCGGCCGGACTAACACAGATACGCAGTATTTT.